This entry lists 28 T cell receptor beta chains sequenced from one sample in a study of blood T cell repertoires in COVID-19. Using immunoSEQ multiplex PCR, the repertoire was profiled, and TCRdb retains in-frame clones only, with some absent. Of roughly 100,000 clones listed, roughly 87% are singletons. The material sequenced was peripheral blood. The receptors shown here come from a human donor in a cohort sampled during active COVID-19.

The chain recombines TRBV12-3 or TRBV12-4 with TRBJ1-5; unclear D gene. V was cut by 6 bases and J by 4 bases, with 10 bases left in between. The CDR3 is 13 amino acids. For the CDR3, the DNA is TGTGCCAGCAGCTGGACGGGGAATCAGCCCCAGCATTTT. This sequence encodes CASSWTGNQPQHF.

The rearrangement uses TRBV5-1 and TRBJ1-3; TRBD1 aligns across 9 bases. CDR1 is SGHRS and CDR2 is YFSETQ in the germline V gene. The CDR3 covers 17 residues. V lost 0 bases and J lost 0; bases outside the gene matches: 4. CDR3 loop: CASSLGDRASSGNTIYF. In DNA, the CDR3 is TGCGCCAGCAGCTTGGGGGACAGGGCAAGCTCTGGAAACACCATATATTTT.

The J gene is TRBJ2-7, the V gene TRBV18, with TRBD1 matching 9 bases. The CDR3 contains 14 residues. The germline gives CDR1 KGHSH, CDR2 LQKENI. V was pared by 6 bases and J by 1 base, with 4 bases of the junction left unmatched. The CDR3 loop reads CASSRTGESYEQYF. The CDR3 nucleotides are TGTGCCAGCTCCAGGACAGGGGAATCCTACGAGCAGTACTTC.

The chain is built from TRBV6-2 or TRBV6-3 and TRBJ1-6; 8 nucleotides line up with TRBD1. The V gene's germline CDR1 is MNHEY and CDR2 SVGEGT. V trimming: 5 bases; J trimming: 10 bases; junction bases outside the gene matches: 7. This CDR3 is 14 amino acids long. The CDR3 region is CASSIGQGWSPLHF. CDR3 in DNA: TGTGCCAGCAGTATCGGACAGGGTTGGTCACCCCTCCACTTT.

In its sample, this clone was seen a few times. The gene calls are TRBV4-2 and TRBJ2-2; D is possibly TRBD2 (6 bases). Germline lookup yields CDR1 LGHNA and CDR2 YNFKEQ. V lost 4 bases and J lost 0, with 33 bases in between. CDR3 length equals 23 residues. Written as DNA, the CDR3 is TGTGCCAGCAGCCTAGACGGTGTTCCTGCGACCCAACCCGGGGGACCGAACACCGGGGAGCTGTTTTTT. Amino acids: CASSLDGVPATQPGGPNTGELFF.

This clone was recorded once. CDR3 in DNA: TGTGCCTGGACTAGAGGATTCGGCAATGAGCAGTTCTTC. Protein sequence: CAWTRGFGNEQFF. The chain joins TRBV30 to TRBJ2-1, with D uncertain. Germline V gene sequence: CDR1 GTSNPN, CDR2 SVGIG (reference sequence). This CDR3 has 13 amino acids. Trimming left V 4 bases short and J 6 bases short, with 13 bases between.

The chain uses TRBV28 and TRBJ2-2; D is possibly TRBD1 (5 bases). The germline V gene has CDR1 MDHEN and CDR2 SYDVKM. The CDR3 covers 17 residues. The V end was cut by 4 bases, the J end by 7 bases, with 22 bases between. The CDR3 sequence: CASSSGPWGRAYGELFF. CDR3 bases: TGTGCCAGCAGTTCGGGCCCGTGGGGCAGGGCGTACGGGGAGCTGTTTTTT.

The sample holds one count of this clone. The V call is TRBV7-3, the J call TRBJ2-1, with no clear D. Germline V lookup: CDR1 SGHTA, CDR2 FQGTGA. V was clipped by 2 bases and J by 5 bases, with 13 bases between them. This CDR3 comprises 15 residues. CDR3 in amino acids: CASSLVRQRHNEQFF. For the CDR3, the DNA is TGTGCCAGCAGCTTAGTCCGGCAGCGTCACAATGAGCAGTTCTTC.

V usage is TRBV7-2 and J usage is TRBJ1-2; unclear D gene. This CDR3 region has 15 residues. Germline V lookup: CDR1 SGHTA, CDR2 FQGNSA. V was clipped by 1 base and J by 5 bases, with 14 bases between them. CDR3 in DNA: TGTGCCAGCAGCTTAGAGGTCGATCCGGGTTATGGCTACACCTTC. Its protein is CASSLEVDPGYGYTF.

The gene calls are TRBV5-1 and TRBJ2-1; D not resolved. Germline CDR1 reads SGHRS; CDR2 reads YFSETQ. This CDR3 comprises 14 residues. Trimming took 5 bases from V and 0 from J, leaving 9 bases between them. The CDR3 DNA sequence: TGCGCCAGCAGGACTTTCAGCTCCTACAATGAGCAGTTCTTC. This encodes CASRTFSSYNEQFF.

The rearrangement links TRBV6-5 to TRBJ1-1; 9 nucleotides align to TRBD1. This CDR3 is 14 amino acids long. V shed 1 base and J 4 bases; nucleotides not matched to a gene: 1. Germline assignment: CDR1 MNHEY and CDR2 SVGAGI. Here the CDR3 DNA reads TGTGCCAGCAGTTACTTGACAGGGGGCACTGAAGCTTTCTTT. Translating gives CASSYLTGGTEAFF.

V is TRBV7-2 and J is TRBJ2-5; weak D call: TRBD2 (5 bases). There are 13 residues in the CDR3. Trimming removed 3 bases from V and 2 bases from J, with 7 bases in between. Germline V lookup: CDR1 SGHTA, CDR2 FQGNSA. CDR3 sequence: CASSFTGQETQYF. In DNA, the CDR3 is TGTGCCAGCAGCTTTACGGGACAAGAGACCCAGTACTTC.

The genes are TRBV15 and TRBJ2-3, with D possibly matching TRBD1 (5 bases). This CDR3 has 15 residues. V was cut by 6 bases and J by 0 bases, with 13 bases left in between. Per the germline V gene, CDR1 is LNHNV and CDR2 is YYDKDF (reference sequence). CDR3: CATSNPQGSTDTQYF. CDR3 sequence (DNA): TGTGCCACCAGTAACCCGCAGGGTAGCACAGATACGCAGTATTTT.

The chain combines TRBV2 with TRBJ1-5; D is uncertain. Germline CDR1 is SNHLY and CDR2 is FYNNEI. V was clipped by 0 bases and J by 4 bases, with 7 bases between them. The CDR3 consists of 14 residues. This CDR3 reads CASSEAAGNQPQHF. As DNA, the CDR3 is TGTGCCAGCAGTGAAGCGGCGGGGAATCAGCCCCAGCATTTT.

The chain carries TRBV28 and TRBJ1-5, with TRBD1 matching 9 bases. The CDR3 covers 18 residues. Germline V lookup: CDR1 MDHEN, CDR2 SYDVKM. V dropped 6 bases and J dropped 5; count of bases not matched to a gene: 17. The CDR3 sequence: CASSYPTRTGARDQPQHF. CDR3 sequence (DNA): TGTGCCAGCAGCTACCCGACTCGGACAGGGGCGAGGGATCAGCCCCAGCATTTT.

This clone has a single count. The V gene is TRBV5-1, the J gene TRBJ1-6, with 8 nucleotides matching TRBD1. V trimming: 0 bases; J trimming: 8 bases; junction bases outside the gene matches: 4. In germline, CDR1 is SGHRS, CDR2 YFSETQ. There are 15 residues in the CDR3. This chain's CDR3 is CASSLGTGRDSPLHF. The DNA of the CDR3 is TGCGCCAGCAGCTTGGGGACAGGGCGGGATTCACCCCTCCACTTT.

This chain uses TRBV29-1 with TRBJ1-2, with D perhaps matching TRBD1 (5 bases). CDR3 size: 17 residues. Trimming left V 3 bases short and J 1 base short, with 21 bases between. Germline lookup yields CDR1 SQVTM and CDR2 ANQGSEA. CDR3: CSVEGVGGGTLNYGYTF. As DNA, the CDR3 is TGCAGCGTTGAGGGGGTCGGGGGGGGAACCCTTAACTATGGCTACACCTTC.

The chain carries TRBV7-2 and TRBJ2-7; tentatively, D is TRBD1 (6 bases). Germline CDR1 SGHTA, CDR2 FQGNSA. This CDR3 has 16 residues. Trimming took off 6 bases at V and 0 bases at J, with 18 bases between the two ends. This chain's CDR3 is CASRRMPGTLSYEQYF. CDR3 DNA sequence: TGTGCCAGCAGACGAATGCCCGGGACACTCTCCTACGAGCAGTACTTC. The variable domain in full, with the rest retrieved from reference TRBV7-2 and TRBJ2-7, is GAGVSQSPSNKVTEKGKDVELRCDPISGHTALYWYRQSLGQGLEFLIYFQGNSAPDKSGLPSDRFSAERTGGSVSTLTIQRTQQEDSAVYLCASRRMPGTLSYEQYFGPGTRLTVT.

The chain couples TRBV28 to TRBJ2-1; 8 positions match TRBD1. The CDR3 is 17 residues long. From germline, CDR1 is MDHEN and CDR2 SYDVKM. After removal of 5 bases from V and 3 bases from J, the junction contained 12 bases not matched to a gene. CDR3: CASSPIGQGTYYNEQFF. CDR3 DNA sequence: TGTGCCAGCAGTCCCATAGGACAGGGAACTTACTACAATGAGCAGTTCTTC.

The chain couples TRBV3-1 (or the pseudogene TRBV3-2) to TRBJ1-2; perhaps TRBD1 as D (5 bases). Germline V gives CDR1 LGHDT, CDR2 YNNKEL (reference sequence). V lost 4 bases to trimming and J lost 6 bases, with 15 bases between them. This CDR3 has 14 amino acids. The CDR3 sequence is CASSRRLEGHGYTF. The CDR3, as DNA: TGTGCCAGCAGCCGTCGGCTGGAGGGGCATGGCTACACCTTC.

This sequence joins TRBV6-5 and TRBJ2-7; D remains ambiguous. CDR1 is MNHEY and CDR2 is SVGAGI in the germline V gene. The V end was cut by 4 bases, the J end by 0 bases, with 7 bases between. The CDR3 has 13 amino acids. The CDR3 protein is CASSSVSSYEQYF. CDR3 DNA sequence: TGTGCCAGCAGTTCGGTGAGCTCCTACGAGCAGTACTTC.

The rearrangement uses TRBV28 and TRBJ2-7, with D possibly matching TRBD1 (5 bases). Trimming pared 6 bases from V and 0 bases from J, leaving 9 bases between. From germline, CDR1 is MDHEN and CDR2 SYDVKM. The CDR3 has 13 residues. CDR3 nucleotide sequence: TGTGCCAGCAGAACCAGGGACTCCTACGAGCAGTACTTC. Its translation: CASRTRDSYEQYF.

The rearrangement joins TRBV19 to TRBJ1-1; 10 bases align to TRBD1. In germline, CDR1 is LNHDA, CDR2 SQIVND (reference sequence). This CDR3 spans 15 amino acids. Trimming cost V 3 bases and J 8 bases; bases outside gene matches: 9. The CDR3 DNA is TGTGCCAGTAGTATTGGACAGGGGGGAGGATGGGAAGCTTTCTTT. Translation: CASSIGQGGGWEAFF.

The V gene is TRBV6-4, the J gene TRBJ1-1; 7 bases line up with TRBD1. In germline, CDR1 is MRHNA, CDR2 SNTAGT. The CDR3 totals 14 residues. Unmatched junction bases numbered 8, after V lost 6 bases and J lost 4 bases. CDR3 sequence (DNA): TGTGCCAGCAGGGCTATGACAGGGAGCACTGAAGCTTTCTTT. Translation gives CASRAMTGSTEAFF.

The J gene is TRBJ2-1, the V gene TRBV11-3; TRBD2 matches at 10 bases. CDR1 and CDR2 (germline): SGHNT, YENEEA. The CDR3 runs 14 residues. V lost 4 bases, J lost 7 bases, and 4 bases stayed unmatched. As DNA, the CDR3 is TGTGCCAGCAGCTCACCGGGACTAGCGAATGAGCAGTTCTTC. Its translation is CASSSPGLANEQFF.

This clone has only a few counts. This sequence joins TRBV5-1 and TRBJ2-7; the D is unclear. This CDR3 has 14 residues. From germline, CDR1 is SGHRS and CDR2 YFSETQ. V was clipped by 2 bases and J by 2 bases, with 11 bases between them. The CDR3 region has the DNA TGCGCCAGCAGCTTAGGTATGGGCACCTACGAGCAGTACTTC. Its protein product is CASSLGMGTYEQYF.

This clone was counted a few times. This chain uses TRBV4-1 with TRBJ2-7; TRBD2 aligns across 9 bases. J was trimmed by 3 bases and V by 2 bases; bases with no gene match: 8. CDR1 MGHRA and CDR2 YSYEKL come from the germline V gene. The CDR3 is made up of 16 amino acids. The CDR3 is CASSQLRTSAFYEQYF. The CDR3 bases are TGCGCCAGCAGCCAACTGAGGACTAGCGCCTTCTACGAGCAGTACTTC.

This clone came up once. The rearrangement links TRBV7-3 to TRBJ2-7; TRBD1 agrees at 9 bases. CDR1 is SGHTA and CDR2 is FQGTGA in the germline V gene. The CDR3 has 13 amino acids. V trimming: 5 bases; J trimming: 6 bases; junction bases outside the gene matches: 5. As DNA, the CDR3 is TGTGCCAGCAGCAAAGGACAGGGGCGCGAGCAGTACTTC. Translation: CASSKGQGREQYF.